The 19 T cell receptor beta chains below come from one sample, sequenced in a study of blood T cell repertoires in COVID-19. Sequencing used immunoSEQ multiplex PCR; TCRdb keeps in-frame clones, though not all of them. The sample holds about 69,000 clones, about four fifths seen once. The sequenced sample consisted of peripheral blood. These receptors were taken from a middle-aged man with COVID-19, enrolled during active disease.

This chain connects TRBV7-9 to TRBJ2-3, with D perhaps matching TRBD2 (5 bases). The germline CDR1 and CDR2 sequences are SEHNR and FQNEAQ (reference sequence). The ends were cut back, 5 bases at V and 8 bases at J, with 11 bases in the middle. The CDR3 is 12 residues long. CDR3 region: CASSPFGGTQYF. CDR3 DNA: TGTGCCAGCAGCCCCTTTGGAGGTACGCAGTATTTT.

CDR3 sequence reads: CASSFNRGHEQFF. DNA of the CDR3: TGCGCCAGCAGCTTTAACAGGGGACATGAGCAGTTCTTC. This chain uses TRBV5-1 with TRBJ2-1; 7 bases map to TRBD1. J gave up 8 bases and V 2 bases, and 4 bases lay outside the gene matches. The germline V gene encodes CDR1 SGHRS and CDR2 YFSETQ. This CDR3 has 13 residues. Filled out from reference TRBV5-1 and TRBJ2-1, the complete variable domain reads KAGVTQTPRYLIKTRGQQVTLSCSPISGHRSVSWYQQTPGQGLQFLFEYFSETQRNKGNFPGRFSGRQFSNSRSEMNVSTLELGDSALYLCASSFNRGHEQFFGPGTRLTVL.

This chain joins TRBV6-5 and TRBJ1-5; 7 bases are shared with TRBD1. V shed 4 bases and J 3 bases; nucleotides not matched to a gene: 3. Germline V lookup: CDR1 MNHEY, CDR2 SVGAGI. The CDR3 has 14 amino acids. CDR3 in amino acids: CASSFTGDNQPQHF. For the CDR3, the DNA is TGTGCCAGCAGTTTTACAGGGGACAATCAGCCCCAGCATTTT.

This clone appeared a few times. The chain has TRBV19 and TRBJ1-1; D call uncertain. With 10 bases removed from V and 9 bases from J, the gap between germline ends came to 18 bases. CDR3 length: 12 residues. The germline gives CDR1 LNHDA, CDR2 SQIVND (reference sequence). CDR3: CATGDGLRQAFF. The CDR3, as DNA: TGTGCCACCGGAGACGGACTACGCCAAGCTTTCTTT.

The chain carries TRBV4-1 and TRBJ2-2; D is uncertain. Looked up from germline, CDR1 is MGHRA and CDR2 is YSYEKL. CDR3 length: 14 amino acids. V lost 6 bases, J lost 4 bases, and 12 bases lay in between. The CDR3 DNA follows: TGCGCCAGCAGTAAAACCCCAGGCACCGGGGAGCTGTTTTTT. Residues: CASSKTPGTGELFF.

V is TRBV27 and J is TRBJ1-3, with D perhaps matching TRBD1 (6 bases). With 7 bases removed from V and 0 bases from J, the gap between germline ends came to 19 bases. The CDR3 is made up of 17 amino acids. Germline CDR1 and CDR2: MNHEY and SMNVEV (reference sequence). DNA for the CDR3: TGTGCCAGCATGTCTACCTCCGGGACATACTCTGGAAACACCATATATTTT. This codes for CASMSTSGTYSGNTIYF.

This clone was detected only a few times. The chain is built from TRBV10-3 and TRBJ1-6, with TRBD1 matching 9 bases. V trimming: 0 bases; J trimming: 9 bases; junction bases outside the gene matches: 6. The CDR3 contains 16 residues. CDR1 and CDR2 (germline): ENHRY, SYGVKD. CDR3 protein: CAISESKGQGPSPLHF. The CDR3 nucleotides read TGTGCCATCAGTGAGTCGAAGGGACAGGGCCCTTCACCCCTCCACTTT.

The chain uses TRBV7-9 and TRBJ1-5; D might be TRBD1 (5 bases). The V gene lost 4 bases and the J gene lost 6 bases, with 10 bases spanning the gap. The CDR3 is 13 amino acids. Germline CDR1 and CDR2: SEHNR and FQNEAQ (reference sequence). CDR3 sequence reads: CASSSGGGQPQHF. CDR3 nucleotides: TGTGCCAGCAGCTCCGGGGGGGGTCAGCCCCAGCATTTT.

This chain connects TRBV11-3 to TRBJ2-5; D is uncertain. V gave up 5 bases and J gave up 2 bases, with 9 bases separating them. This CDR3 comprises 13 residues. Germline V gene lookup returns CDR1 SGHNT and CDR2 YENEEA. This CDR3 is CASSLTEQETQYF. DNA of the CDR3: TGTGCCAGCAGCCTGACGGAGCAAGAGACCCAGTACTTC. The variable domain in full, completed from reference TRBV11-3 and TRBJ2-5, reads EAGVVQSPRYKIIEKKQPVAFWCNPISGHNTLYWYLQNLGQGPELLIRYENEEAVDDSQLPKDRFSAERLKGVDSTLKIQPAELGDSAVYLCASSLTEQETQYFGPGTRLLVL.

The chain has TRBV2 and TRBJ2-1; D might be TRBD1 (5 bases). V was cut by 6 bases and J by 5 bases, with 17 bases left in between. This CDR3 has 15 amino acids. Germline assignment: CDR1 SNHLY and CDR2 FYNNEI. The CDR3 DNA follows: TGTGCCAGCAGGTGGACCCCATCAGGGCACAATGAGCAGTTCTTC. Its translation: CASRWTPSGHNEQFF.

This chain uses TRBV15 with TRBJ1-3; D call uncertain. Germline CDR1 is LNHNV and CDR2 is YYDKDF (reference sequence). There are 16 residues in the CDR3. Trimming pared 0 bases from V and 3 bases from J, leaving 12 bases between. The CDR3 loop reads CATSRDGRVLGNTIYF. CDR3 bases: TGTGCCACCAGCAGAGATGGTCGAGTCCTTGGAAACACCATATATTTT.

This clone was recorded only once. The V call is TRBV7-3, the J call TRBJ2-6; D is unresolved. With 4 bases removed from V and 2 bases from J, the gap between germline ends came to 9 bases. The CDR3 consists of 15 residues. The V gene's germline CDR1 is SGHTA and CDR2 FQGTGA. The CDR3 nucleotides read TGTGCCAGCAGCTCAGCGCAGACTGGGGCCAACGTCCTGACTTTC. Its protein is CASSSAQTGANVLTF.

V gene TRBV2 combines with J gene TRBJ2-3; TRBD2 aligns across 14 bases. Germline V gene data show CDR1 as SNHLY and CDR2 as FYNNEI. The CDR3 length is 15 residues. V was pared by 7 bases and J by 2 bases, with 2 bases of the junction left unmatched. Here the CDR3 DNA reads TGTGCCAGCAAGGGACTAGCGGGGGTCACAGATACGCAGTATTTT. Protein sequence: CASKGLAGVTDTQYF. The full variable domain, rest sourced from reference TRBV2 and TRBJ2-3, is EPEVTQTPSHQVTQMGQEVILRCVPISNHLYFYWYRQILGQKVEFLVSFYNNEISEKSEIFDDQFSVERPDGSNFTLKIRSTKLEDSAMYFCASKGLAGVTDTQYFGPGTRLTVL.

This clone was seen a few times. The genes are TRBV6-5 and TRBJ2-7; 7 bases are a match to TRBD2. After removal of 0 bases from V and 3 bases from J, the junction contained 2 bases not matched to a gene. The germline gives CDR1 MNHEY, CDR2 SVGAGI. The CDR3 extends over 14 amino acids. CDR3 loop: CASSYSGEGYEQYF. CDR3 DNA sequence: TGTGCCAGCAGTTACTCTGGGGAGGGCTACGAGCAGTACTTC.

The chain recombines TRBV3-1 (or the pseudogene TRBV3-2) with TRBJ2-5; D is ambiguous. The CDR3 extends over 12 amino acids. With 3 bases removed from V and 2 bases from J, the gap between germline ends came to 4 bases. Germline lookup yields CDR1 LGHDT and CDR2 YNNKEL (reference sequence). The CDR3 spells CASSQLQETQYF. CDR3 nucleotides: TGTGCCAGCAGCCAGTTACAAGAGACCCAGTACTTC.

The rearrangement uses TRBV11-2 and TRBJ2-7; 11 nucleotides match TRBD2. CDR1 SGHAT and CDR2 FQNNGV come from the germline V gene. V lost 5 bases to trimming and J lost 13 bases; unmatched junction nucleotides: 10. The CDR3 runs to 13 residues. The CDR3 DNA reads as TGTGCCAGCAGCCCCTGGACTAGCGGGTTGGTATACTTC. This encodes CASSPWTSGLVYF.

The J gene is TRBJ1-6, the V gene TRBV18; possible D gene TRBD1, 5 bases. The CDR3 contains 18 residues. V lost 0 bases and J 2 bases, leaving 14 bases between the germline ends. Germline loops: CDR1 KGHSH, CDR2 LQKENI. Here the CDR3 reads CASSPPTGVDAYNSPLHF. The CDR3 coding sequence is TGTGCCAGCTCACCACCAACGGGGGTTGACGCCTATAATTCACCCCTCCACTTT.

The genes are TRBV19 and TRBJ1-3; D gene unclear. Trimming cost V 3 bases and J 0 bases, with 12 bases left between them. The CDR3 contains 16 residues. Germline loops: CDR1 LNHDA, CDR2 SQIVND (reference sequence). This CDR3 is CASSIVADNSGNTIYF. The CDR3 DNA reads TGTGCCAGTAGTATTGTGGCGGATAACTCTGGAAACACCATATATTTT.

CDR3 amino acids: CASRGGSTNEKLFF. The CDR3 region has the DNA TGTGCCAGCAGAGGGGGTTCAACTAATGAAAAACTGTTTTTT. The V gene is TRBV6-5, the J gene TRBJ1-4; tentatively, D is TRBD1 (6 bases). Trimming left V 6 bases short and J 0 bases short, with 8 bases between. Germline V CDR1 and CDR2: MNHEY, SVGAGI. This CDR3 spans 14 amino acids.